The 18 T cell receptor beta chains reported below all come from one sample, sequenced in a study of human T cells and chemical hapten exposure. The sample's time point: healthy volunteer bleed at 2 weeks. Unfractionated whole blood yielded total RNA. Using its own MiXCR run on the RACE reads, TCRdb lists one record per CDR3 protein. The table includes around 130,000 distinct CDR3 sequences, around 8.3% detected once. The sequenced material came from whole blood. These receptors all come from a male donor in good health. Some clones in this sample may be carry-over from other donors' samples.

This clonotype was seen at least ten times. The rearrangement uses TRBV11-3 and TRBJ2-3; TRBD2 matches 7 bases. J was trimmed by 6 bases and V by 4 bases; bases with no gene match: 4. The CDR3 is 13 residues long. Germline V gives CDR1 SGHNT, CDR2 YENEEA. The CDR3 reads CASSSAGVDTQYF. CDR3 bases: TGTGCCAGCAGCTCCGCGGGAGTGGATACGCAGTATTTT.

The V and J genes are TRBV12-3 or TRBV12-4 and TRBJ2-3, with 16 bases that match TRBD2. The length of the CDR3 is 16 residues. The ends lost 8 bases at V and 3 bases at J; junction bases unmatched: 5. CDR3 bases: TGTGCCAGCGGGGGACTAGCGGGGGGGCGAACAGATACGCAGTATTTT. Amino acids: CASGGLAGGRTDTQYF.

The table lists this clonotype with many counts. V and J are TRBV15 and TRBJ1-5; the D is unclear. V lost 5 bases and J lost 5, with 7 bases in between. This CDR3 spans 12 amino acids. CDR1 LNHNV and CDR2 YYDKDF come from the germline V gene (reference sequence). Here the CDR3 reads CATSGRDQPQHF. CDR3 in DNA: TGTGCCACCAGCGGAAGGGATCAGCCCCAGCATTTT. Complete variable domain (other parts from reference TRBV15 and TRBJ1-5): DAMVIQNPRYQVTQFGKPVTLSCSQTLNHNVMYWYQQKSSQAPKLLFHYYDKDFNNEADTPDNFQSRRPNTSFCFLDIRSPGLGDTAMYLCATSGRDQPQHFGDGTRLSIL.

A few counts support this clonotype. CDR3 bases: TGTGCCAGCTCACCGGGGGAGGAGACCCAGTACTTC. It is translated as CASSPGEETQYF. The chain employs TRBV18 and TRBJ2-5; TRBD1 or TRBD2 may be the D gene (5 bases each). The CDR3 runs 12 residues. Germline CDR1 reads KGHSH; CDR2 reads LQKENI. V was clipped by 3 bases and J by 5 bases, with 7 bases between them.

In this sample, this clonotype is medium-sized. The V gene is TRBV29-1, the J gene TRBJ1-5, with 10 bases matching TRBD1. There are 15 residues in the CDR3. V shed 0 bases, J shed 2 bases, and the junction held 1 base outside the gene matches. Per the germline V gene, CDR1 is SQVTM and CDR2 is ANQGSEA. CDR3 region: CSVEDGTGGNQPQHF. CDR3 DNA sequence: TGCAGCGTTGAAGATGGGACAGGGGGCAATCAGCCCCAGCATTTT.

This clonotype was detected many times. V and J are TRBV3-1 and TRBJ2-7, with D unclear. The CDR3 is 12 residues long. Germline-derived CDR1 and CDR2 are LGHDT and YNNKEL (reference sequence). V was clipped by 0 bases and J by 6 bases, with 6 bases between them. The CDR3 reads CASSQEAAEQYF. DNA for the CDR3: TGTGCCAGCAGCCAAGAGGCTGCCGAGCAGTACTTC.

The V gene is TRBV4-1, the J gene TRBJ2-7; 8 bases line up with TRBD1. The V gene end was trimmed by 1 base and the J gene end by 3 bases; junction bases not matched to a gene: 14. From germline, CDR1 is MGHRA and CDR2 YSYEKL. This CDR3 has 18 residues. This chain's CDR3 is CASSQGDQGAPLYYEQYF. In nucleotides, the CDR3 is TGCGCCAGCAGCCAAGGGGACCAGGGGGCACCATTATACTACGAGCAGTACTTC.

This clonotype was observed a few times. The genes are TRBV6-5 and TRBJ2-2; D remains unclear. Germline lookup yields CDR1 MNHEY and CDR2 SVGAGI. V shed 7 bases and J shed 0 bases, with 9 bases lying between them. This CDR3 comprises 14 residues. DNA of the CDR3: TGTGCCAGCACCCCATCTACGAACACCGGGGAGCTGTTTTTT. It codes for CASTPSTNTGELFF.

In its sample, this clonotype was seen a few times. The V gene is TRBV6-5, the J gene TRBJ1-2; D unresolved. V was shortened by 0 bases and J by 4 bases, with 15 bases between the two germline ends. The CDR3 is made up of 16 amino acids. Looked up from germline, CDR1 is MNHEY and CDR2 is SVGAGI. The CDR3 region has the DNA TGTGCCAGCAGTTACTCTTCCGGGGAAAAAGGCTATGGCTACACCTTC. It specifies CASSYSSGEKGYGYTF.

This clonotype was observed at least ten times. CDR3 bases: TGTGCCAGTAGTATGATCACAACCGGGGAGCTGTTTTTT. Translating gives CASSMITTGELFF. The chain couples TRBV19 to TRBJ2-2; D remains ambiguous. Trimming left V 3 bases short and J 5 bases short, with 7 bases between. The germline V gene encodes CDR1 LNHDA and CDR2 SQIVND (reference sequence). CDR3 size: 13 residues. Filled out from reference TRBV19 and TRBJ2-2, the complete variable domain reads DGGITQSPKYLFRKEGQNVTLSCEQNLNHDAMYWYRQDPGQGLRLIYYSQIVNDFQKGDIAEGYSVSREKKESFPLTVTSAQKNPTAFYLCASSMITTGELFFGEGSRLTVL.

The chain is built from TRBV29-1 and TRBJ2-7; D may be TRBD1 (6 bases). V dropped 2 bases and J dropped 2 bases, with 10 bases sitting between them. Germline CDR1 and CDR2: SQVTM and ANQGSEA. CDR3 length equals 13 residues. CDR3 sequence: CSVELGQPYEQYF. CDR3 coding DNA: TGCAGCGTTGAATTAGGACAGCCCTACGAGCAGTACTTC.

This clonotype was seen many times. V is TRBV27 and J is TRBJ1-1; TRBD1 might be the D (5 bases). CDR1 is MNHEY, CDR2 SMNVEV, per germline (reference sequence). V was trimmed by 2 bases and J by 5 bases, leaving 12 bases between them. The CDR3 has 14 amino acids. The CDR3 spells CASSLSQGGTEAFF. The CDR3 DNA reads as TGTGCCAGCAGTTTAAGCCAGGGCGGAACTGAAGCTTTCTTT.

To note about this clonotype: This may be a read error, as it is one base from a much larger clone. The CDR3: CASSSTSGSIYERYF. The CDR3 nucleotides are TGTGCCAGCAGTTCAACTAGCGGGAGTATCTACGAGCGGTACTTC. The gene calls are TRBV12-3 or TRBV12-4 and TRBJ2-7; TRBD2 agrees at 11 bases. The CDR3 has 15 residues.

J is TRBJ2-1 and V is TRBV7-8; D could derive from TRBD1 or TRBD2 (5 bases each). Germline values: CDR1 SGHVS, CDR2 FQNEAQ. The CDR3 totals 16 residues. With 0 bases removed from V and 0 bases from J, the gap between germline ends came to 9 bases. As DNA, the CDR3 is TGTGCCAGCAGCTTAGCGGGGGTGAGCTCCTACAATGAGCAGTTCTTC. Its translation: CASSLAGVSSYNEQFF. Full variable domain (remainder filled in from reference TRBV7-8 and TRBJ2-1): GAGVSQSPRYKVAKRGQDVALRCDPISGHVSLFWYQQALGQGPEFLTYFQNEAQLDKSGLPSDRFFAERPEGSVSTLKIQRTQQEDSAVYLCASSLAGVSSYNEQFFGPGTRLTVL.

This clonotype was picked up many times. The gene calls are TRBV20-1 and TRBJ2-1; TRBD2 agrees at 12 bases. CDR3 length equals 14 residues. From germline, CDR1 is DFQATT and CDR2 SNEGSKA (reference sequence). V lost 1 base to trimming and J lost 8 bases; unmatched junction nucleotides: 3. The CDR3 region is CSARGTSGTHEQFF. The CDR3 nucleotides are TGCAGTGCTAGAGGGACTAGCGGGACCCATGAGCAGTTCTTC.

This clonotype was detected ten times or more. The chain links TRBV29-1 to TRBJ1-1; D gene unclear. In germline, CDR1 is SQVTM, CDR2 ANQGSEA. The CDR3 has 11 residues. V was pared by 4 bases and J by 3 bases, with 6 bases between. For the CDR3, the DNA is TGCAGCGTTGGGTTGGACACTGAAGCTTTCTTT. As protein: CSVGLDTEAFF.

This clonotype was recorded many times. This CDR3 reads CASSYLGGSYNEQFF. DNA for the CDR3: TGTGCCAGCAGCTACCTGGGGGGCTCCTACAATGAGCAGTTCTTC. The chain has TRBV6-5 and TRBJ2-1; possibly TRBD2 for D (6 bases). The CDR3 has 15 residues. Germline-derived CDR1 and CDR2 are MNHEY and SVGAGI. V lost 6 bases and J 0 bases, leaving 12 bases between the germline ends.

This clonotype was seen many times. The rearrangement links TRBV6-2 or TRBV6-3 to TRBJ2-5; D call uncertain. Looked up from germline, CDR1 is MNHEY and CDR2 is SVGEGT. V was shortened by 11 bases and J by 5 bases, with 12 bases between the two germline ends. CDR3 size: 11 residues. CDR3: CARPIQETQYF. CDR3 DNA: TGTGCCCGGCCTATCCAGGAGACCCAGTACTTC.